The rows below give T cell receptor beta chains drawn from one sample of a study of regulatory T cells in long-lasting Graves disease. In TCRdb, the multiplex PCR reads were re-called with MiXCR into one record per CDR3 protein. The table includes 350,000 to 500,000 distinct CDR3 sequences, roughly a fifth detected once. The sequenced sample was peripheral blood mononuclear cells (PBMCs), obtained when the disease was refractory, from a patient treated with antithyroid drugs. These receptors were collected from a female donor with Graves disease. The CDR3 runs from the conserved cysteine through the conserved F or W. Fields, in order: J gene, V gene, CDR3 protein.

j_gene: TRBJ2-7; v_gene: TRBV27; CDR3aa: CASTAGYEQYF
j_gene: TRBJ2-2; v_gene: TRBV27; CDR3aa: CASSWVSRNTGELFF
j_gene: TRBJ2-7; v_gene: TRBV10-3; CDR3aa: CAISEGGVRYEQYF
j_gene: TRBJ1-5; v_gene: TRBV6-1; CDR3aa: CASSGDRGRNQPQHF
j_gene: TRBJ2-7; v_gene: TRBV20-1; CDR3aa: CSASSDSSSYEQYF
j_gene: TRBJ2-1; v_gene: TRBV2; CDR3aa: CAPKGGSYNEQFF
j_gene: TRBJ1-6; v_gene: TRBV27; CDR3aa: CASSLRGQGFSPLHF
j_gene: TRBJ2-7; v_gene: TRBV7-8; CDR3aa: CASSLERAGGLYEQYF
j_gene: TRBJ2-2; v_gene: TRBV24-1; CDR3aa: CATSEWAGDSTGELFF
j_gene: TRBJ2-2; v_gene: TRBV28; CDR3aa: CASSFSGTGDTGELFF
j_gene: TRBJ1-1; v_gene: TRBV5-6; CDR3aa: CASSRAGTGTLTNEAFF
j_gene: TRBJ2-7; v_gene: TRBV19; CDR3aa: CASSTSPGQGASEQYF
j_gene: TRBJ2-7; v_gene: TRBV30; CDR3aa: CAWILNRRRRYEQYF
j_gene: TRBJ1-5; v_gene: TRBV2; CDR3aa: CASIGAKNQPQHF
j_gene: TRBJ1-1; v_gene: TRBV11-1; CDR3aa: CASSLESAAEAFF
j_gene: TRBJ2-5; v_gene: TRBV2; CDR3aa: CASSTSSVGSGLGTQYF
j_gene: TRBJ1-1; v_gene: TRBV6-5; CDR3aa: CASSYARGWGTGAFF
j_gene: TRBJ2-1; v_gene: TRBV11-2; CDR3aa: CASSLDGTSGINEQFF
j_gene: TRBJ2-5; v_gene: TRBV6-1; CDR3aa: CASSEAISSGGRQETQYF
j_gene: TRBJ1-1; v_gene: TRBV7-3; CDR3aa: CASSLNGGATEAFF
j_gene: NA; v_gene: TRBV6-2/TRBV6-3; CDR3aa: CASSYSTGGVSEQFF
j_gene: TRBJ2-2; v_gene: TRBV7-9; CDR3aa: CASSSTYSTGELFF
j_gene: TRBJ2-1; v_gene: TRBV11-1; CDR3aa: CASSLIGTNLYNEQFF
j_gene: TRBJ2-7; v_gene: TRBV10-3; CDR3aa: CAASGQESREQYF
j_gene: TRBJ2-7; v_gene: TRBV20-1; CDR3aa: CSALKGSYEQYF
j_gene: TRBJ1-1; v_gene: TRBV5-4; CDR3aa: CASTFYLGGNTEAFF
j_gene: TRBJ2-7; v_gene: TRBV2; CDR3aa: CASSASGTSTYEQYF
j_gene: TRBJ2-7; v_gene: TRBV6-1; CDR3aa: CASSDAGLAGGLYEQYF
j_gene: TRBJ1-6; v_gene: TRBV11-2; CDR3aa: CASSLVPGSSYNSPLHF
j_gene: TRBJ1-5; v_gene: TRBV20-1; CDR3aa: CSAAGLSSNQPQHF
j_gene: TRBJ1-4; v_gene: TRBV18; CDR3aa: CASSPGTRNEKLFF
j_gene: TRBJ2-7; v_gene: TRBV2; CDR3aa: CASRQGTGDYEQYF
j_gene: TRBJ1-1; v_gene: TRBV5-1; CDR3aa: CASSWKPPGHIRAEAFF
j_gene: TRBJ1-1; v_gene: TRBV28; CDR3aa: CASSYREWTIEAFF
j_gene: TRBJ1-1; v_gene: TRBV11-2; CDR3aa: CASSSQGHSTEAFF
j_gene: TRBJ2-7; v_gene: TRBV5-6; CDR3aa: CASSQAGVWTYEQYF
j_gene: TRBJ2-5; v_gene: TRBV20-1; CDR3aa: CSGFGSGETQYF
j_gene: TRBJ1-6; v_gene: TRBV12-3/TRBV12-4; CDR3aa: CASSSSVGRTYNSPLHF
j_gene: TRBJ1-1; v_gene: TRBV19; CDR3aa: CASSIRRENTEAFF
j_gene: TRBJ2-7; v_gene: TRBV28; CDR3aa: CASSLLGTGAEQYF
j_gene: TRBJ2-7; v_gene: TRBV28; CDR3aa: CASNQGSRVEQYF